One and the same sample provided the 19 T cell receptor beta chains below, sequenced in a study of vaccination and CD4 T cells after COVID-19. Sequencing of DNA taken from cultured CD4+ T cells relied on the Oncomine TCR Beta short-read assay. TCRdb ran MiXCR on the PCR reads and lists one entry per CDR3 protein. The sample comprises roughly 20,000 distinct CDR3 sequences, more than 50% of which are singletons, and 17% rests with the top ten. Antigens of these TCRs are unknown. The treatment is: approximately 9-day PBMC culture with coronavirus spike peptide pools or control peptides (ViraFEST assay). Sequenced material: CD4+ T cells from blood, cultured in vitro, taken before SARS-CoV-2 vaccination. These receptor sequences come from a human donor who had recovered from COVID-19.

This clonotype appeared a few times. V gene TRBV20-1 combines with J gene TRBJ1-5; no clear D. V gave up 2 bases and J gave up 4 bases, with 15 bases separating them. Per the germline V gene, CDR1 is DFQATT and CDR2 is SNEGSKA (reference sequence). The CDR3 has 15 residues. CDR3 loop: CSARNALTDNQPQHF. The CDR3 DNA is TGCAGTGCTAGAAATGCGCTTACGGATAATCAGCCCCAGCATTTT.

The J gene is TRBJ2-1, the V gene TRBV7-3; 9 bases agree with TRBD2. In germline, CDR1 is SGHTA, CDR2 FQGTGA. The CDR3 consists of 15 residues. The trim removed 4 bases at V and 3 bases at J, leaving 4 bases unmatched. The chain's CDR3 is CASSSSGNGYNEQFF. CDR3 in DNA: TGTGCCAGCAGCTCTAGCGGGAATGGCTACAATGAGCAGTTCTTC.

V usage is TRBV6-2 or TRBV6-3 and J usage is TRBJ2-1; D gene unclear. TRBJ2-7 explains the end of the DNA better; the J call may be wrong. This CDR3 has 11 amino acids. Germline V gene sequence: CDR1 MNHEY, CDR2 SVGEGT. The CDR3 DNA is TGTGCCAGCAGGGGAACCTACGAGCAGTACTTC. This gives the protein CASRGTYEQYF.

This chain uses TRBV6-1 with TRBJ2-1, with TRBD1 matching 8 bases. Germline assignment: CDR1 MNHNS and CDR2 SASEGT. The trim removed 8 bases at V and 12 bases at J, leaving 18 bases unmatched. CDR3 length equals 15 residues. CDR3 sequence: CASAPRDRLLQRQFF. CDR3 DNA: TGTGCCAGCGCCCCCCGGGACAGGCTACTACAGAGGCAGTTCTTC.

This sequence joins TRBV7-9 and TRBJ2-2; the D gene is possibly TRBD1 (5 bases). V gave up 5 bases and J gave up 4 bases, with 8 bases separating them. The CDR3 is 13 residues long. Germline-derived CDR1 and CDR2 are SEHNR and FQNEAQ (reference sequence). The CDR3 protein is CASSITGTGELFF. As DNA, the CDR3 is TGTGCCAGCAGCATTACAGGCACCGGGGAGCTGTTTTTT.

The chain uses TRBV6-5 and TRBJ1-1; 7 bases agree with TRBD1. This CDR3 region has 13 residues. Per the germline V gene, CDR1 is MNHEY and CDR2 is SVGAGI. V lost 3 bases, J lost 5 bases, and 3 bases stayed unmatched. This chain's CDR3 is CASSYDRVTEAFF. The CDR3 nucleotides read TGTGCCAGCAGTTATGACAGGGTGACTGAAGCTTTCTTT.

J is TRBJ1-5 and V is TRBV19; 10 nucleotides match TRBD1. The DNA end is a closer match to TRBJ2-3, so the J assignment may be wrong. Germline lookup yields CDR1 LNHDA and CDR2 SQIVND (reference sequence). This CDR3 contains 16 residues. Written as DNA, the CDR3 is TGTGCCAGTAGTATAACCGGGACAGGGGTCAATCAGCCCCAGTATTTT. Translating gives CASSITGTGVNQPQYF.

This clonotype was seen a handful of times. CDR3 DNA: TGTGCCAGCAGCTCCCCGGCCCCCAACTATGGCTACACCTTC. Its protein product is CASSSPAPNYGYTF. This rearrangement joins TRBV28 to TRBJ1-2; D not resolved. Germline CDR1 is MDHEN and CDR2 is SYDVKM. With 6 bases removed from V and 2 bases from J, the gap between germline ends came to 13 bases. This CDR3 spans 14 amino acids.

This clonotype has only one observation. The J gene is TRBJ2-1, the V gene TRBV7-3; no clear D. Germline CDR1 and CDR2: SGHTA and FQGTGA. The CDR3 runs to 14 residues. The V gene lost 0 bases and the J gene lost 3 bases, with 6 bases spanning the gap. The CDR3 DNA is TGTGCCAGCAGCTTAACGCCTGTCTACAATGAGCAGTTCTTC. Amino acid sequence: CASSLTPVYNEQFF. Full variable domain (missing parts from reference TRBV7-3 and TRBJ2-1): GAGVSQTPSNKVTEKGKYVELRCDPISGHTALYWYRQSLGQGPEFLIYFQGTGAADDSGLPNDRFFAVRPEGSVSTLKIQRTERGDSAVYLCASSLTPVYNEQFFGPGTRLTVL.

The chain combines TRBV6-2 or TRBV6-3 with TRBJ1-5; no clear D gene. Trimming removed 2 bases at V and 0 bases at J, with 8 bases between. Per germline, CDR1 MNHEY and CDR2 SVGEGT. This CDR3 has 15 residues. Written as DNA, the CDR3 is TGTGCCAGCAGTTACGCCGGGAATAGCAATCAGCCCCAGCATTTT. Protein product: CASSYAGNSNQPQHF.

The gene calls are TRBV2 and TRBJ2-4; tentatively, D is TRBD1 (6 bases). The CDR3 has 13 amino acids. Looked up from germline, CDR1 is SNHLY and CDR2 is FYNNEI. V was shortened by 11 bases and J by 1 base, with 12 bases between the two germline ends. CDR3 sequence reads: CAASGEAKNIQYF. The CDR3 DNA follows: TGTGCCGCTTCAGGGGAGGCCAAAAACATTCAGTACTTC.

This chain joins TRBV27 and TRBJ1-6, with a weak D call TRBD1 (5 bases). CDR1 MNHEY and CDR2 SMNVEV come from the germline V gene (reference sequence). V was pared by 8 bases and J by 10 bases, with 21 bases between. This CDR3 has 15 amino acids. CDR3 loop: CASAWKQGGESPLHF. The DNA for the CDR3 is TGTGCCAGCGCCTGGAAGCAGGGAGGAGAATCACCCCTCCACTTT.

The chain carries TRBV20-1 and TRBJ2-3, with D perhaps matching TRBD1 or TRBD2 (5 bases each). The germline V and J ends were trimmed by 1 base and 3 bases, with 17 bases remaining between them. Germline V CDR1 and CDR2: DFQATT, SNEGSKA (reference sequence). The CDR3 sequence is 16 residues long. DNA of the CDR3: TGCAGTGCTAGAGCCATACCGGGACCTAGAACAGATACGCAGTATTTT. This sequence encodes CSARAIPGPRTDTQYF.

The chain has TRBV15 and TRBJ2-3; TRBD2 is a possible D gene (6 bases). There are 15 residues in the CDR3. CDR1 LNHNV and CDR2 YYDKDF come from the germline V gene (reference sequence). Trimming took off 5 bases at V and 2 bases at J, with 14 bases between the two ends. The CDR3 nucleotides read TGTGCCACCAGCTGGGGCAGGACTAACACAGATACGCAGTATTTT. This sequence encodes CATSWGRTNTDTQYF.

The V gene is TRBV7-6, the J gene TRBJ2-1; a weak D match, TRBD2 (6 bases). Looked up from germline, CDR1 is SGHVS and CDR2 is FNYEAQ. The CDR3 runs to 16 residues. V was clipped by 0 bases and J by 10 bases, with 19 bases between them. CDR3 region: CASSLAGGTSRREQFF. The CDR3 DNA sequence: TGTGCCAGCAGCTTAGCAGGCGGGACTTCTCGGCGGGAGCAGTTCTTC.

This clonotype was observed a handful of times. V gene TRBV4-2 combines with J gene TRBJ2-7; no firm D call. This CDR3 has 13 amino acids. Trimming took 1 base from V and 3 from J, leaving 7 bases between them. The germline gives CDR1 LGHNA, CDR2 YNFKEQ. For the CDR3, the DNA is TGTGCCAGCAGCCAAGGAATCAACTACGAGCAGTACTTC. Translated, it gives CASSQGINYEQYF.

The V and J genes are TRBV29-1 and TRBJ2-2; D is uncertain. The V end was cut by 6 bases, the J end by 1 base, with 3 bases between. Per the germline V gene, CDR1 is SQVTM and CDR2 is ANQGSEA. This CDR3 has 11 residues. The CDR3 spells CSVGNTGELFF. The CDR3 DNA follows: TGCAGCGTGGGGAACACCGGGGAGCTGTTTTTT.

The J gene is TRBJ1-2, the V gene TRBV27, with D hard to call. CDR3 length: 14 amino acids. Looked up from germline, CDR1 is MNHEY and CDR2 is SMNVEV (reference sequence). The V end lost 8 bases, the J end lost 0 bases, and 13 bases lay between the germline ends. CDR3 bases: TGTGCCAGCGGAAAGGGCCATTCTAACTATGGCTACACCTTC. It encodes CASGKGHSNYGYTF.

CDR3 sequence reads: CASSLATGSQPQHF. The CDR3, as DNA: TGTGCCAGCAGCTTAGCCACAGGTTCTCAGCCCCAGCATTTT. The chain uses TRBV7-2 and TRBJ1-5; D possibly corresponds to TRBD1 (5 bases). Trimming cost V 0 bases and J 6 bases, with 9 bases left between them. Germline CDR1 reads SGHTA; CDR2 reads FQGNSA. The CDR3 has 14 residues.